This T cell receptor (beta chain) was captured by sequencing in a study of glioma-infiltrating T cells. Study observations and caveats: Non-neoplastic patients had below-expected tissue-blood divergence, while all gliomas exceeded expectation. Very few CDR3 sequences were shared between tissue and blood.

Amplification of TCR alpha and beta CDR3 regions from RNA used iRepertoire nested multiplex PCR. For one-step reverse transcription and amplification, about 90-450 ng of tissue mRNA or PBMC total RNA was used. One entry per CDR3 protein results from TCRdb running MiXCR on the multiplex PCR reads. The repertoire holds 100,000 to 150,000 distinct CDR3 sequences, with roughly 20% as singletons. The length of the CDR3 is 15 residues. From germline, CDR1 is SGHTA and CDR2 FQGNSA. Unmatched junction bases numbered 10, after V lost 5 bases and J lost 3 bases. This clonotype was detected only a few times. Its cognate antigen is unknown.

The TCR originated in a human donor with low-grade glioma or glioblastoma, undergoing nonglioma brain surgery, or in good health (not recorded which). The chain links TRBV7-2 to TRBJ2-7; 7 nucleotides match TRBD2. Sequencing was done on a sample of glioma tissue, nonneoplastic brain tissue, or PBMCs (not recorded which). CDR3 nucleotide sequence: TGTGCCAGCAGCCTGTTGGGGAGCGGGGACTACGAGCAGTACTTC. It translates to CASSLLGSGDYEQYF.